The 11 T cell receptor beta chains in this list originate from one sample, sequenced in a study of spatial heterogeneity in lung cancer. The time point is: sample taken at primary tumor resection. Sequencing of whole RNA from tumor, nontumor lung or frozen PBMC involved no sorting. TCRdb recomputed calls from the 5' RACE reads with MiXCR, one row per CDR3 protein. The table lists roughly 82,000 distinct CDR3 sequences, around 13% of them singletons. The input for sequencing was PBMCs, taken at surgery. These receptors were taken from a male donor with early-stage non-small cell lung cancer.

The chain is built from TRBV5-5 and TRBJ2-2, with D unresolved. The CDR3 has 17 amino acids. Trimming left V 1 base short and J 2 bases short, with 15 bases between. Germline V CDR1 and CDR2: SGHKS, YYEKEE (reference sequence). The CDR3 nucleotides read TGTGCCAGCAGCTTGAAGGGTAGGGAAGGCAACACCGGGGAGCTGTTTTTT. It yields the protein CASSLKGREGNTGELFF.

The chain couples TRBV2 to TRBJ2-7, with 9 bases matching TRBD2. CDR3 size: 15 residues. CDR1 is SNHLY and CDR2 is FYNNEI in the germline V gene. The V segment lost 5 bases and the J segment 1 base; nucleotides outside the gene matches: 6. Written as DNA, the CDR3 is TGTGCCAGCAGTAGACCGGGACTAGCTTCCTACGAGCAGTACTTC. It codes for CASSRPGLASYEQYF. Using reference TRBV2 and TRBJ2-7 for the parts outside the CDR3, the full variable domain is EPEVTQTPSHQVTQMGQEVILRCVPISNHLYFYWYRQILGQKVEFLVSFYNNEISEKSEIFDDQFSVERPDGSNFTLKIRSTKLEDSAMYFCASSRPGLASYEQYFGPGTRLTVT.

This clonotype was recorded a few times. The rearrangement uses TRBV6-1 and TRBJ2-2; D is unresolved. Germline CDR1 MNHNS, CDR2 SASEGT. The CDR3 is made up of 16 amino acids. Trimming took off 2 bases at V and 0 bases at J, with 10 bases between the two ends. The CDR3 reads CASSERERSNTGELFF. The DNA for the CDR3 is TGTGCCAGCAGTGAAAGGGAACGATCGAACACCGGGGAGCTGTTTTTT.

This clonotype was seen a few times. CDR3 coding DNA: TGTGCCAGCACCCCCAAAAGGGGGCAGGGCTACACCTTC. Translation: CASTPKRGQGYTF. The chain has TRBV6-5 and TRBJ1-2; 7 bases line up with TRBD1. Germline CDR1 MNHEY, CDR2 SVGAGI. The CDR3 has 13 residues. The J segment lost 8 bases and the V segment lost 7 bases, leaving 10 bases of the junction unmatched.

The CDR3 DNA reads as TGCGCCAGCAGCCAAGGGCTGGTCTCTTCCTACGAGCAGTACTTC. It specifies CASSQGLVSSYEQYF. The chain joins TRBV4-1 to TRBJ2-7; D is undetermined. The germline gives CDR1 MGHRA, CDR2 YSYEKL. This CDR3 spans 15 amino acids. Trimming cost V 1 base and J 1 base, with 11 bases left between them.

This clonotype came up a few times. V and J are TRBV3-1 and TRBJ1-5, with D unresolved. V gave up 1 base and J gave up 4 bases, with 5 bases separating them. CDR3 length: 13 residues. Germline CDR1 and CDR2: LGHDT and YNNKEL (reference sequence). The CDR3 protein is CASSQGRNQPQHF. The CDR3 DNA reads as TGTGCCAGCAGCCAAGGGAGGAATCAGCCCCAGCATTTT.

The sample holds many counts of this clonotype. The CDR3 nucleotides read TGTGCCAGCAGCCATCGGACTAGCGGGGGGGCGGATGAGCAGTTCTTC. Translation gives CASSHRTSGGADEQFF. This chain connects TRBV6-4 to TRBJ2-1; 15 nucleotides agree with TRBD2. Per the germline V gene, CDR1 is MRHNA and CDR2 is SNTAGT. This CDR3 comprises 16 residues. V dropped 6 bases and J dropped 8; count of bases not matched to a gene: 8.

This clonotype came up a few times. V is TRBV27 and J is TRBJ1-5; a possible D gene is TRBD1 (6 bases). Germline CDR1 is MNHEY and CDR2 is SMNVEV (reference sequence). Trimming shortened V by 3 bases and J by 3 bases, and 18 bases separated the two germline ends. The CDR3 totals 17 residues. For the CDR3, the DNA is TGTGCCAGCAGTTTCATCTACTCAGGGGTTGACAATCAGCCCCAGCATTTT. Amino acid sequence: CASSFIYSGVDNQPQHF.

The chain joins TRBV5-1 to TRBJ2-1; 8 bases agree with TRBD2. Germline V gene sequence: CDR1 SGHRS, CDR2 YFSETQ. Germline trimming cut 0 bases from V and 8 bases from J; bases unmatched to any gene: 10. This CDR3 contains 16 residues. CDR3 loop: CASSLESGSGWDEQFF. The CDR3 coding sequence is TGCGCCAGCAGCTTGGAAAGCGGGAGCGGTTGGGATGAGCAGTTCTTC.

The chain recombines TRBV7-9 with TRBJ2-5; 12 bases map to TRBD1. The CDR3 runs to 18 residues. The J segment lost 1 base and the V segment lost 1 base, leaving 7 bases of the junction unmatched. CDR1 is SEHNR and CDR2 is FQNEAQ in the germline V gene (reference sequence). The CDR3 DNA is TGTGCCAGCAGCTTAGGAAGAACGGGACAGGGGGCCCAAGAGACCCAGTACTTC. This codes for CASSLGRTGQGAQETQYF.

In its sample, this clonotype was seen many times. V and J are TRBV24-1 and TRBJ1-2; 12 nucleotides line up with TRBD1. With 9 bases clipped from V and 8 bases from J, the junction kept 9 bases outside the gene matches. CDR3 length equals 14 residues. Germline-derived CDR1 and CDR2 are KGHDR and SFDVKD. The CDR3 protein is CATRAGQGADGYTF. CDR3 nucleotide sequence: TGTGCCACCCGCGCGGGACAGGGGGCAGACGGCTACACCTTC.